This T cell receptor (beta chain) is drawn from a study of blood T cell repertoires in COVID-19. Across the whole study: Collection of acute and convalescent COVID-19 samples took place in the United States, Italy and Spain. T cells, B-cell-depleted T cells, or PBMCs supplied cDNA or gDNA.

Trimming left V 5 bases short and J 4 bases short, with 17 bases between. This CDR3 is built from 15 residues. CDR1 is SEHNR and CDR2 is FQNEAQ in the germline V gene (reference sequence). How the authors handled the data: It was from reference gene primer amplification that nucleated cell counts were estimated. The repertoire was sequenced with immunoSEQ multiplex PCR; TCRdb's copy has only in-frame clones and lacks some. That table supplies the V and J calls and clone size; D and trimming were determined from the DNA. The profile shows just under 20,000 clones, about 85% of them singletons. Sequenced sample: peripheral blood. The J gene is TRBJ2-5, the V gene TRBV7-9; D possibly corresponds to TRBD1 (5 bases). The sequence was obtained from a human donor with active COVID-19. The donor label of this sample is uncertain. The CDR3: CASSPTPTGTETQYF. As DNA, the CDR3 is TGTGCCAGCAGCCCAACCCCCACAGGAACAGAGACCCAGTACTTC.